This T cell receptor (beta chain) was captured in a study of early T cells in non-severe SARS-CoV-2 infection. Trimming shortened V by 6 bases and J by 4 bases, and 15 bases separated the two germline ends. CDR1 is MDHEN, CDR2 SYDVKM, per germline. The CDR3 has 14 amino acids. MiXCR, run by TCRdb on the 5' RACE reads, gives a single entry per CDR3 protein. The data show more than 65,000 distinct CDR3 sequences, roughly 4.5% seen once. This clonotype came up a few times. The material was whole blood, obtained at baseline. This receptor was taken from an adult who was a healthcare worker with PCR-confirmed SARS-CoV-2 infection or an uninfected control (not recorded which). The donor label of this sample is uncertain. The chain links TRBV28 to TRBJ1-1; D gene uncertain. CDR3 protein: CASSPARESTEAFF. The CDR3 nucleotides read TGTGCCAGCAGCCCCGCGAGAGAGAGCACTGAAGCTTTCTTT.